A selection of T cell receptor beta chains follows, all from one sample in a study of response to subunit inactivated influenza vaccine. TCRdb passed the RT-PCR reads through MiXCR, listing each CDR3 protein once. This sample has roughly 500,000 distinct CDR3 sequences, with 15% to 20% found just once. Sequencing was performed on CD4+ T cells sorted from PBMCs, taken about 24 months after vaccination. Source of these receptors: a man aged 45-69 years who received an inactivated influenza vaccine. CDR3s include the opening cysteine and the closing phenylalanine or tryptophan. D genes are given only for firm matches. Size is stated for part of the rows, as once, few or many counts, or as a class when the clone is expanded.

V gene	J gene	clone size	D gene	CDR3 DNA	CDR3 protein
TRBV20-1	TRBJ2-1	few	TRBD2	TGCAGTGCCGTAGCGGGAGGGGCCTACAATGAGCAGTTCTTC	CSAVAGGAYNEQFF
TRBV28	TRBJ1-2	few	.	TGTGCCAGCAGTATATCCGGACAGTTGCTTAACTATGGCTACACCTTC	CASSISGQLLNYGYTF
TRBV7-8	TRBJ2-3	.	.	TGTGCCAGCAGCTCCCGCCGTGGTCGGGAAGATACGCAGTATTTT	CASSSRRGREDTQYF
TRBV24-1	TRBJ2-7	.	TRBD1	TGTGCCACCAGTGACCCCGCGGACAGGGGGAACTACGAGCAGTACTTC	CATSDPADRGNYEQYF
TRBV13	TRBJ2-7	many	TRBD2	TGTGCCAGCAGCCGTCGGAATGAACCGGGACTAGGTTCCTACGAGCAGTACTTC	CASSRRNEPGLGSYEQYF
TRBV28	TRBJ1-2	few	TRBD1	TGTGCCAGCAGTTTAGGTACCGGGACAGGGGTTTATGGCTACACCTTC	CASSLGTGTGVYGYTF
TRBV11-2	TRBJ2-1	few	.	TGTGCCAGCAGCTTAGATGACGGAAAGCAGTTCTTC	CASSLDDGKQFF
TRBV6-6	TRBJ2-3	few	.	TGTGCCAGCAGGGAGGGCGTAGATACGCAGTATTTT	CASREGVDTQYF
TRBV12-3/TRBV12-4	TRBJ2-5	many	.	TGTGCCAGCAGCAGCGGAGGGATTGAGACCCAGTACTTC	CASSSGGIETQYF
TRBV6-1	TRBJ2-3	few	.	TGTGCCAGCACCCAAGGGGGGTCTGCCACAGATACGCAGTATTTT	CASTQGGSATDTQYF
TRBV10-3	TRBJ2-1	.	TRBD1	TGTGCCATCAGTGAGTCCGGGACAGGGGCCAATGAGCAGTTCTTC	CAISESGTGANEQFF
TRBV20-1	TRBJ2-1	.	.	TGCAGTGCTAGAGTGCCGGGGGTAGTCTACAATGAGCAGTTCTTC	CSARVPGVVYNEQFF
TRBV3-1	TRBJ2-3	many	TRBD1	TGTGCCAGCAGCCGACAGGGTGGGGGAGATACGCAGTATTTT	CASSRQGGGDTQYF
TRBV5-1	TRBJ2-3	many	TRBD1	TGCGCCAGCAACCTATTACAGGGGGCCAGCACAGATACGCAGTATTTT	CASNLLQGASTDTQYF
TRBV7-2	TRBJ2-2	once	.	TGTGCCAGCAGCTTAAGGGGGGGTGCCACCGGGGAGCTGTTTTTT	CASSLRGGATGELFF
TRBV20-1	TRBJ2-7	.	.	TGCAGTGCTAGACCCCACAGGGAAACCCACGAGCAGTACTTC	CSARPHRETHEQYF
TRBV10-3	TRBJ2-1	many	TRBD1	TGTGCCATCAGTTCTGGACAGGGTGAGGGGAAAAAGCAGTTCTTC	CAISSGQGEGKKQFF
TRBV24-1	TRBJ2-1	few	TRBD1	TGTGCCACCAGTGATCGAAACAGGGGAGACAATGAGCAGTTCTTC	CATSDRNRGDNEQFF
TRBV11-2	TRBJ2-7	.	TRBD2	TGTGCCAGCAGCTCTGCGACTAGCGGGAGGTCTGGCTCCTCCTACGAGCAGTACTTC	CASSSATSGRSGSSYEQYF
TRBV20-1	TRBJ1-1	.	.	TGCAGTGCTAGTTCGGCAGGGAGCACTGAAGCTTTCTTT	CSASSAGSTEAFF
TRBV15	TRBJ2-1	few	.	TGTGCCACCAGCAGAGGTCGAGAGACAGCGGGTGAGCAGTTCTTC	CATSRGRETAGEQFF
TRBV9	TRBJ2-1	.	TRBD1	TGTGCCAGCAGCGTAGGACAGGGAACCTACAATGAGCAGTTCTTC	CASSVGQGTYNEQFF
TRBV12-3/TRBV12-4	TRBJ1-5	.	.	TGTGCCAGCAGTTTGATCCTCCGGGGAGGCCCCACCTTTTTT	CASSLILRGGPTFF
TRBV20-1	TRBJ2-1	few	.	TGCAGTGCTAGAGATGCGATCTACAATGAGCAGTTCTTC	CSARDAIYNEQFF
TRBV29-1	TRBJ2-1	.	TRBD2	TGCAGCGTTACCTTAGCGGGAGTCTCCTACAATGAGCAGTTCTTC	CSVTLAGVSYNEQFF
TRBV6-1	TRBJ2-1	few	TRBD2	TGTGCCAGCAGTACGCCGGGTAGCGGGAATGAGCAGTTCTTC	CASSTPGSGNEQFF
TRBV20-1	TRBJ2-3	.	TRBD2	TGCAGTGCTAGGGCTAGCGGGAAGGCAGATACGCAGTATTTT	CSARASGKADTQYF
TRBV7-6	TRBJ1-3	few	.	TGTGCCAGCAGCTCTTACCGGGATAAACCTACGGGCTCTGGAAACACCATATATTTT	CASSSYRDKPTGSGNTIYF
TRBV11-2	TRBJ2-2	.	.	TGTGCCAGCAGCTTAGAGTTGGGCTCCCGGCGCATGGAGAAGAACACCGGGGAGCTGTTTTTT	CASSLELGSRRMEKNTGELFF
TRBV20-1	TRBJ2-3	.	.	TGCAGTGTTAACGACCGAACTGATACGCAGTATTTT	CSVNDRTDTQYF
TRBV12-3/TRBV12-4	TRBJ1-3	few	.	TGTGCCAGCAGTTTCACGGGGGTGGGAAACACCATATATTTT	CASSFTGVGNTIYF
TRBV20-1	TRBJ2-3	few	.	TGCAGTGCTAGTCGCCAGGATCACGCAGATACGCAGTATTTT	CSASRQDHADTQYF
TRBV7-8	TRBJ2-1	many	TRBD2	TGTGCCAGCAGCCCGGCCCTCCGGGAGGGCCCCAATGAGCAGTTCTTC	CASSPALREGPNEQFF
TRBV2	TRBJ2-1	many	TRBD1	TGTGCCAGCAAGGGACAGGGGTTTCTCAATGAGCAGTTCTTC	CASKGQGFLNEQFF
TRBV4-3	TRBJ1-1	.	.	TGCGCCAGCAGCCAAAATCTGTACGGGGCGTGGGACACTGAAGCTTTCTTT	CASSQNLYGAWDTEAFF
TRBV6-5	TRBJ2-7	once	.	TGTGCCAGCAGTTACGCAGGCAGCTCCTACGAGCAGTACTTC	CASSYAGSSYEQYF
TRBV7-2	TRBJ2-7	.	.	TGTGCCAGCAGCTCCCAAGTCCCCTACGAGCAGTACTTC	CASSSQVPYEQYF
TRBV6-2/TRBV6-3	TRBJ2-5	.	TRBD2	TGTGCCAGCAGACCGGGACTAGCGGGGGCGTACCAAGAGACCCAGTACTTC	CASRPGLAGAYQETQYF
TRBV6-1	TRBJ2-5	.	.	TGTGCCAGCGCGGGGGCTGTCCAAGAGACCCAGTACTTC	CASAGAVQETQYF
TRBV4-1	TRBJ1-4	few	.	TGCGCCAGCAGCTCCCCCGGACGGCGGGAAAAACTGTTTTTT	CASSSPGRREKLFF